The 21 T cell receptor beta chains given below trace back to one sample, sequenced in a study of shared clonotypes between healthy human individuals. Here immunoSEQ multiplex PCR was the method, and the copy in TCRdb shows in-frame clones only, minus some. The sample carries 2 million to 2.5 million clones, 85% to 95% recorded once. The sequenced sample consisted of naive CD4+ T cells from PBMCs. Documented subset: CD45RA+ positively selected. The receptors shown here come from a man between 18 and 35 years old in good health. Some clones in this sample may be carry-over from other donors' samples.

This clone was observed once. The chain combines TRBV28 with TRBJ2-1; no definite D call. This CDR3 has 14 amino acids. Germline CDR1 MDHEN, CDR2 SYDVKM. V was trimmed by 3 bases and J by 3 bases, leaving 9 bases between them. The CDR3 DNA follows: TGTGCCAGCAGTTTTGGATCGAGCTACAATGAGCAGTTCTTC. It codes for CASSFGSSYNEQFF. Variable domain in full (rest from reference TRBV28 and TRBJ2-1): DVKVTQSSRYLVKRTGEKVFLECVQDMDHENMFWYRQDPGLGLRLIYFSYDVKMKEKGDIPEGYSVSREKKERFSLILESASTNQTSMYLCASSFGSSYNEQFFGPGTRLTVL.

This chain joins TRBV7-9 and TRBJ2-7; D not resolved. The germline CDR1 and CDR2 sequences are SEHNR and FQNEAQ (reference sequence). There are 15 residues in the CDR3. V shed 1 base and J shed 2 bases, with 12 bases lying between them. The CDR3, as DNA: TGTGCCAGCAGCTTAGGTGGAGTGGGGACCTACGAGCAGTACTTC. Its translation is CASSLGGVGTYEQYF. Full variable domain (remainder filled in from reference TRBV7-9 and TRBJ2-7): DTGVSQNPRHKITKRGQNVTFRCDPISEHNRLYWYRQTLGQGPEFLTYFQNEAQLEKSRLLSDRFSAERPKGSFSTLEIQRTEQGDSAMYLCASSLGGVGTYEQYFGPGTRLTVT.

In regard to this clone: Other DNA sequences within the sample encode an identical CDR3. V usage is TRBV5-1 and J usage is TRBJ2-5, with a possible D match to TRBD2 (6 bases). Trimming pared 3 bases from V and 1 base from J, leaving 13 bases between. CDR1 is SGHRS, CDR2 YFSETQ, per germline. This CDR3 is 15 amino acids long. The chain's CDR3 is CASSSSGGLQETQYF. In DNA, the CDR3 is TGCGCCAGCAGCTCCTCCGGGGGACTCCAAGAGACCCAGTACTTC.

The chain links TRBV10-3 to TRBJ2-7; 13 positions match TRBD2. J gave up 0 bases and V 0 bases, and 2 bases lay outside the gene matches. The CDR3 is 17 residues long. Germline CDR1 and CDR2: ENHRY and SYGVKD. The chain's CDR3 is CAISESRTSGSSYEQYF. The CDR3 DNA is TGTGCCATCAGTGAGTCAAGGACTAGCGGGAGCTCCTACGAGCAGTACTTC.

The chain uses TRBV4-3 and TRBJ2-1; 9 bases agree with TRBD2. The V gene end was trimmed by 0 bases and the J gene end by 6 bases; junction bases not matched to a gene: 15. Germline V gene sequence: CDR1 LGHNA, CDR2 YSLEER. This CDR3 contains 19 residues. The CDR3 bases are TGCGCCAGCAGCCAAGATCCATGGGGGGCTAGCGGGAAGGTCAATGAGCAGTTCTTC. Amino acid sequence: CASSQDPWGASGKVNEQFF.

CDR3 protein: CASSLDRGRTYEQYF. CDR3 bases: TGTGCCAGCAGTTTAGACAGGGGGCGGACCTACGAGCAGTACTTC. The chain uses TRBV28 and TRBJ2-7, with 10 bases fitting TRBD1. This CDR3 is 15 amino acids long. Losses at the gene ends were 2 bases for V and 2 bases for J; bases not matched to a gene: 3. Looked up from germline, CDR1 is MDHEN and CDR2 is SYDVKM. Together with reference TRBV28 and TRBJ2-7, the CDR3 gives the full variable domain: DVKVTQSSRYLVKRTGEKVFLECVQDMDHENMFWYRQDPGLGLRLIYFSYDVKMKEKGDIPEGYSVSREKKERFSLILESASTNQTSMYLCASSLDRGRTYEQYFGPGTRLTVT.

Of note for this clone: This CDR3 is also generated by other DNA sequences in the sample. The chain employs TRBV7-9 and TRBJ1-2; D remains ambiguous. CDR3 length equals 13 residues. Trimming shortened V by 3 bases and J by 4 bases, and 9 bases separated the two germline ends. Germline-derived CDR1 and CDR2 are SEHNR and FQNEAQ (reference sequence). The CDR3: CASSFGQLYGYTF. Written as DNA, the CDR3 is TGTGCCAGCAGCTTCGGCCAACTCTATGGCTACACCTTC.

The chain has TRBV15 and TRBJ2-7, with 7 bases fitting TRBD1. CDR1 and CDR2 from the germline V gene are LNHNV and YYDKDF (reference sequence). Germline trimming cut 2 bases from V and 4 bases from J; bases unmatched to any gene: 5. The CDR3 is made up of 14 amino acids. DNA for the CDR3: TGTGCCACCAGCAGACAGACAGGGTCTTACGAGCAGTACTTC. Translating gives CATSRQTGSYEQYF.

The chain combines TRBV11-3 with TRBJ1-5, with TRBD1 identical over 11 bases. CDR3 length: 16 residues. From germline, CDR1 is SGHNT and CDR2 YENEEA. The ends lost 6 bases at V and 5 bases at J; junction bases unmatched: 9. In DNA, the CDR3 is TGTGCCAGCAGTCAAAAGGACAGGGGGCGAGATCAGCCCCAGCATTTT. Translation: CASSQKDRGRDQPQHF.

CDR3 coding DNA: TGTGCCAGCAGGCCCATTCTTTCACCCTACAATGAGCAGTTCTTC. Amino acid sequence: CASRPILSPYNEQFF. The chain employs TRBV27 and TRBJ2-1; no definite D call. V was shortened by 6 bases and J by 2 bases, with 14 bases between the two germline ends. This CDR3 is 15 amino acids long. CDR1 is MNHEY and CDR2 is SMNVEV in the germline V gene (reference sequence).

The chain links TRBV5-4 to TRBJ2-7; D possibly uses TRBD1 or TRBD2 (5 bases each). Germline values: CDR1 SGHNT, CDR2 YYREEE (reference sequence). This CDR3 region has 15 residues. With 3 bases removed from V and 0 bases from J, the gap between germline ends came to 13 bases. The CDR3 protein is CASSSAGTASYEQYF. The CDR3 nucleotides read TGTGCCAGCAGCTCCGCAGGGACCGCCTCCTACGAGCAGTACTTC.

The chain joins TRBV30 to TRBJ2-1; 16 nucleotides align to TRBD2. J was trimmed by 2 bases and V by 0 bases; bases with no gene match: 7. CDR3 length: 19 residues. Germline V gives CDR1 GTSNPN, CDR2 SVGIG (reference sequence). The CDR3 protein is CAWSVKGLAGGGAYNEQFF. CDR3 DNA sequence: TGTGCCTGGAGTGTAAAGGGACTAGCGGGAGGGGGAGCCTACAATGAGCAGTTCTTC. Looking up the rest from reference TRBV30 and TRBJ2-1 gives the full variable domain: SQTIHQWPATLVQPVGSPLSLECTVEGTSNPNLYWYRQAAGRGLQLLFYSVGIGQISSEVPQNLSASRPQDRQFILSSKKLLLSDSGFYLCAWSVKGLAGGGAYNEQFFGPGTRLTVL.

This chain links TRBV27 with TRBJ2-1, with 8 bases lining up with TRBD2. The CDR3 is 17 amino acids. V shed 3 bases, J shed 5 bases, and the junction held 12 bases outside the gene matches. Per the germline V gene, CDR1 is MNHEY and CDR2 is SMNVEV (reference sequence). Here the CDR3 reads CASSFGSGSSSNNEQFF. For the CDR3, the DNA is TGTGCCAGCAGTTTTGGGAGCGGGAGCTCGTCAAACAATGAGCAGTTCTTC.

In this sample, this clone turned up once. The chain uses TRBV6-6 and TRBJ2-1, with D possibly TRBD1 on 6 matching bases. There are 13 residues in the CDR3. Germline V gene data show CDR1 as MNHNY and CDR2 as SVGAGI (reference sequence). Trimming pared 5 bases from V and 4 bases from J, leaving 9 bases between. The chain's CDR3 is CASSRQAYNEQFF. The CDR3 DNA is TGTGCCAGCAGTAGACAGGCTTACAATGAGCAGTTCTTC.

The CDR3 is CASTPTGAPGVEEQFF. CDR3 in DNA: TGCGCCAGCACTCCGACAGGGGCCCCAGGCGTGGAGGAGCAGTTCTTC. The J gene is TRBJ2-1, the V gene TRBV5-1, with 8 bases aligning to TRBD1. Germline V lookup: CDR1 SGHRS, CDR2 YFSETQ. This CDR3 comprises 16 residues. With V trimmed by 6 bases and J by 10 bases, 18 bases remained unmatched.

The CDR3 loop reads CASSLAPGVRTDTQYF. DNA for the CDR3: TGTGCCAGCAGCTTAGCCCCTGGAGTCCGCACAGATACGCAGTATTTT. This chain connects TRBV11-2 to TRBJ2-3; D is ambiguous. The germline V gene has CDR1 SGHAT and CDR2 FQNNGV. The CDR3 covers 16 residues. V shed 1 base and J shed 1 base, with 12 bases lying between them.

The chain uses TRBV19 and TRBJ1-3; D remains unclear. In germline, CDR1 is LNHDA, CDR2 SQIVND (reference sequence). V dropped 2 bases and J dropped 4 bases, with 12 bases sitting between them. The CDR3 length is 15 residues. The CDR3 loop reads CASSIWPPGGNTIYF. CDR3 in DNA: TGTGCCAGTAGTATATGGCCGCCAGGAGGAAACACCATATATTTT.

The chain links TRBV5-1 to TRBJ1-4, with no clear D. Germline V gene lookup returns CDR1 SGHRS and CDR2 YFSETQ. V lost 0 bases to trimming and J lost 0 bases, with 6 bases between them. The CDR3 is made up of 15 amino acids. As DNA, the CDR3 is TGCGCCAGCAGCTTGGAGTATGCAACTAATGAAAAACTGTTTTTT. Amino acids: CASSLEYATNEKLFF.

V usage is TRBV18 and J usage is TRBJ1-6; 11 nucleotides align to TRBD1. The CDR3 extends over 15 amino acids. Germline V gene data show CDR1 as KGHSH and CDR2 as LQKENI. V shed 3 bases and J 9 bases; nucleotides not matched to a gene: 4. This CDR3 reads CASSPGTGGGSPLHF. CDR3 DNA sequence: TGTGCCAGCTCACCGGGGACAGGGGGTGGTTCACCCCTCCACTTT. Filled out from reference TRBV18 and TRBJ1-6, the complete variable domain reads NAGVMQNPRHLVRRRGQEARLRCSPMKGHSHVYWYRQLPEEGLKFMVYLQKENIIDESGMPKERFSAEFPKEGPSILRIQQVVRGDSAAYFCASSPGTGGGSPLHFGNGTRLTVT.

V and J are TRBV7-2 and TRBJ2-7; 9 bases align to TRBD2. The CDR3 runs to 16 residues. J lost 3 bases, V lost 1 base, and 7 bases had no gene match. From germline, CDR1 is SGHTA and CDR2 FQGNSA. The CDR3 reads CASSLVSLAGNYEQYF. The CDR3 region has the DNA TGTGCCAGCAGCTTAGTTTCCCTAGCGGGAAACTACGAGCAGTACTTC.

The gene calls are TRBV14 and TRBJ2-1; 9 bases line up with TRBD2. J lost 5 bases, V lost 0 bases, and 5 bases had no gene match. Per germline, CDR1 SGHDN and CDR2 FVKESK. The CDR3 covers 16 residues. The CDR3, as DNA: TGTGCCAGCAGCCAAGAGGCGGGAGGGCCGAACAATGAGCAGTTCTTC. Translating it yields CASSQEAGGPNNEQFF.